The rows below give T cell receptor beta chains drawn from one sample of a study of T cell changes during pregnancy in multiple sclerosis. The table came from immunoSEQ multiplex PCR; TCRdb's copy has only in-frame clones and leaves some out. This table has tens of thousands of clones, less than 95% appearing once. The sequencing used CD8+ T cells from peripheral blood mononuclear cells, collected in the second trimester of pregnancy. These receptors were taken from a female donor with multiple sclerosis, enrolled in a pregnancy study. CDR3s include the opening cysteine and the closing phenylalanine or tryptophan. The order of the fields is D gene, J gene, CDR3 length, clone size, V gene, CDR3 protein, CDR3 DNA. A D gene is named only where the DNA matches it firmly. The size of a clone is reported for some rows only, either as once, few or many, or as a class for expanded clones.

D gene: -
J gene: TRBJ2-5
CDR3 length: 16
clone size: -
V gene: TRBV6-1
CDR3 protein: CASSEAKGGGVETQYF
CDR3 DNA: TGTGCCAGCAGTGAAGCTAAGGGGGGAGGGGTAGAGACCCAGTACTTC

D gene: -
J gene: TRBJ2-7
CDR3 length: 12
clone size: -
V gene: TRBV30
CDR3 protein: CAWSFGDYEQYF
CDR3 DNA: TGTGCCTGGAGTTTCGGAGACTACGAGCAGTACTTC

D gene: -
J gene: TRBJ2-5
CDR3 length: 18
clone size: -
V gene: TRBV7-9
CDR3 protein: CASSLEILGRFLVETQYF
CDR3 DNA: TGTGCCAGCAGCTTAGAGATTCTCGGCAGGTTCTTGGTAGAGACCCAGTACTTC

D gene: TRBD2
J gene: TRBJ2-5
CDR3 length: 15
clone size: -
V gene: TRBV5-1
CDR3 protein: CASSPGTSGGETQYF
CDR3 DNA: TGCGCCAGCAGCCCGGGGACTAGCGGGGGAGAGACCCAGTACTTC

D gene: -
J gene: TRBJ1-1
CDR3 length: 12
clone size: few
V gene: TRBV30
CDR3 protein: CAWSHRNTEAFF
CDR3 DNA: TGTGCCTGGAGTCACAGGAACACTGAAGCTTTCTTT

D gene: TRBD1
J gene: TRBJ1-2
CDR3 length: 13
clone size: -
V gene: TRBV7-3
CDR3 protein: CASSGTGTYGYTF
CDR3 DNA: TGTGCCAGCAGTGGGACAGGCACCTATGGCTACACCTTC

D gene: -
J gene: TRBJ1-3
CDR3 length: 15
clone size: -
V gene: TRBV5-4
CDR3 protein: CASSFGPEAGGTIYF
CDR3 DNA: TGTGCCAGCAGCTTCGGTCCTGAGGCCGGGGGCACCATATATTTT

D gene: TRBD1
J gene: TRBJ1-2
CDR3 length: 14
clone size: -
V gene: TRBV6-4
CDR3 protein: CASSDSGQGYGYTF
CDR3 DNA: TGTGCCAGCAGTGACTCCGGACAGGGCTATGGCTACACCTTC

D gene: -
J gene: TRBJ2-1
CDR3 length: 13
clone size: -
V gene: TRBV9
CDR3 protein: CASSISGVNEQFF
CDR3 DNA: TGTGCCAGCAGCATCTCAGGGGTGAATGAGCAGTTCTTC

D gene: -
J gene: TRBJ2-1
CDR3 length: 16
clone size: -
V gene: TRBV9
CDR3 protein: CASSGSVVGPYNEQFF
CDR3 DNA: TGTGCCAGCAGTGGTTCTGTGGTTGGGCCGTACAATGAGCAGTTCTTC

D gene: -
J gene: TRBJ2-1
CDR3 length: 18
clone size: once
V gene: TRBV27
CDR3 protein: CAKSSPGHLYYSYNEQFF
CDR3 DNA: TGTGCCAAGAGTAGCCCGGGACACCTTTATTACTCCTACAATGAGCAGTTCTTC

D gene: TRBD1
J gene: TRBJ1-4
CDR3 length: 14
clone size: -
V gene: TRBV19
CDR3 protein: CASSILGQDEKLFF
CDR3 DNA: TGTGCCAGTAGTATTTTGGGACAGGATGAAAAACTGTTTTTT

D gene: -
J gene: TRBJ2-5
CDR3 length: 13
clone size: -
V gene: TRBV5-6
CDR3 protein: CASSLDSPETQYF
CDR3 DNA: TGTGCCAGCAGCTTGGACTCCCCAGAGACCCAGTACTTC

D gene: -
J gene: TRBJ2-7
CDR3 length: 14
clone size: -
V gene: TRBV7-2
CDR3 protein: CASSPRVLIYEQYF
CDR3 DNA: TGTGCCAGCAGTCCCCGGGTCCTCATCTACGAGCAGTACTTC

D gene: TRBD1
J gene: TRBJ1-2
CDR3 length: 18
clone size: once
V gene: TRBV19
CDR3 protein: CASSTRFGQVVPFYGYTF
CDR3 DNA: TGTGCCAGTAGTACGCGATTCGGACAGGTGGTACCCTTCTATGGCTACACCTTC

D gene: -
J gene: TRBJ1-2
CDR3 length: 17
clone size: once
V gene: TRBV7-2
CDR3 protein: CASSLTSFTDLNYGYTF
CDR3 DNA: TGTGCCAGCAGCTTAACTTCATTTACAGACCTTAACTATGGCTACACCTTC

D gene: -
J gene: TRBJ2-1
CDR3 length: 16
clone size: -
V gene: TRBV6-5
CDR3 protein: CASSYGVQTAGNEQFF
CDR3 DNA: TGTGCCAGCAGTTACGGGGTCCAGACAGCGGGCAATGAGCAGTTCTTC

D gene: -
J gene: TRBJ2-6
CDR3 length: 19
clone size: -
V gene: TRBV30
CDR3 protein: CAWSWKAGGVSSGANVLTF
CDR3 DNA: TGTGCCTGGAGTTGGAAGGCTGGCGGGGTGAGCTCTGGGGCCAACGTCCTGACTTTC

D gene: -
J gene: TRBJ2-1
CDR3 length: 16
clone size: -
V gene: TRBV4-1
CDR3 protein: CASSQVGTHALNEQFF
CDR3 DNA: TGCGCCAGCAGCCAAGTCGGGACACACGCTTTAAATGAGCAGTTCTTC

D gene: TRBD1
J gene: TRBJ2-1
CDR3 length: 13
clone size: -
V gene: TRBV27
CDR3 protein: CASSLTGVAEQFF
CDR3 DNA: TGTGCCAGCAGTTTAACAGGGGTGGCTGAGCAGTTCTTC

D gene: -
J gene: TRBJ1-2
CDR3 length: 11
clone size: -
V gene: TRBV6-6
CDR3 protein: CASSYSAGYTF
CDR3 DNA: TGTGCCAGCAGTTACTCGGCCGGCTACACCTTC

D gene: -
J gene: TRBJ2-3
CDR3 length: 12
clone size: -
V gene: TRBV12-5
CDR3 protein: CASGSPSGTQYF
CDR3 DNA: TGTGCTAGTGGTTCCCCCTCGGGTACGCAGTATTTT

D gene: -
J gene: TRBJ1-6
CDR3 length: 18
clone size: -
V gene: TRBV21-1
CDR3 protein: CASSKEGTGPAYNSPLHF
CDR3 DNA: TGTGCCAGCAGCAAAGAGGGGACAGGGCCTGCGTATAATTCACCCCTCCACTTT

D gene: -
J gene: TRBJ1-5
CDR3 length: 10
clone size: -
V gene: TRBV30
CDR3 protein: CACVYQPQHF
CDR3 DNA: TGTGCCTGCGTGTATCAGCCCCAGCATTTT